The 25 T cell receptor beta chains given below trace back to one sample, sequenced in a study of shared clonotypes between healthy human individuals. Only in-frame clones appear in the TCRdb table, and some are missing; sequencing was by immunoSEQ multiplex PCR. The data show around 2.5 million clones, more than 85% seen once. The specimen sequenced was naive CD4+ T cells from PBMCs. Subset of the sample: CD45RA+ positively selected. These receptors originate from a man aged 18 to 29 in good health. Some clones in this sample may be carry-over from other donors' samples.

This clone was seen a handful of times. V gene TRBV6-5 combines with J gene TRBJ1-4; D is unresolved. The V gene lost 5 bases and the J gene lost 11 bases, with 18 bases spanning the gap. Germline lookup yields CDR1 MNHEY and CDR2 SVGAGI. CDR3 length equals 14 residues. The CDR3 DNA follows: TGTGCCAGCAGTACCCCGGGAACCGGGGATAAACTGTTTTTT. Amino acid sequence: CASSTPGTGDKLFF.

This clone appeared a few times. Given a much more abundant clone one base away, this may be a read error. V is TRBV7-7 and J is TRBJ1-1; D not certain. The CDR3 has 13 amino acids. Germline V gene lookup returns CDR1 SSHAT and CDR2 FNYEAQ (reference sequence). The germline V and J ends were trimmed by 2 bases and 1 base, with 5 bases remaining between them. The CDR3 protein is CASSLHGNTEAFF. The DNA of the CDR3 is TGTGCCAGCAGCTTACACGGGAACACTGAAGCTTTCTTT.

The V and J genes are TRBV4-1 and TRBJ2-3; D might be TRBD2 (5 bases). Germline CDR1 reads MGHRA; CDR2 reads YSYEKL. CDR3 length equals 15 residues. The V gene lost 4 bases and the J gene lost 2 bases, with 13 bases spanning the gap. The CDR3 bases are TGCGCCAGCAGCCCCCTCAGAGGGCTCACAGATACGCAGTATTTT. Its translation is CASSPLRGLTDTQYF.

The rearrangement uses TRBV7-2 and TRBJ2-7, with D perhaps matching TRBD1 or TRBD2 (5 bases each). CDR3 size: 13 residues. The germline V gene encodes CDR1 SGHTA and CDR2 FQGNSA. The ends were cut back, 0 bases at V and 13 bases at J, with 16 bases in the middle. CDR3 region: CASSLALRDPIYF. CDR3 nucleotides: TGTGCCAGCAGCTTAGCCCTTAGGGACCCCATCTACTTC.

The chain recombines TRBV6-7 with TRBJ1-2; D gene uncertain. TRBV6-7 is classed as an ORF, of uncertain function. Trimming removed 6 bases from V and 3 bases from J, with 14 bases in between. The CDR3 is 14 residues long. CDR3: CASRPDNSHYGYTF. CDR3 coding DNA: TGTGCCAGCAGACCCGACAACTCCCACTATGGCTACACCTTC.

Written as DNA, the CDR3 is TGTGCCAGCAGCTTTAGCGGGAGGAACAATGAGCAGTTCTTC. Translation gives CASSFSGRNNEQFF. The chain employs TRBV7-3 and TRBJ2-1; TRBD2 aligns across 10 bases. The trim removed 3 bases at V and 5 bases at J, leaving 1 base unmatched. The germline V gene encodes CDR1 SGHTA and CDR2 FQGTGA. The CDR3 length is 14 residues.

The CDR3 DNA is TGTGCCAGCAGCTTTGCCGGGGTCGATGGCTACACCTTC. This gives the protein CASSFAGVDGYTF. V gene TRBV5-4 combines with J gene TRBJ1-2; D is unresolved. The CDR3 is made up of 13 amino acids. Trimming left V 2 bases short and J 6 bases short, with 11 bases between. Germline CDR1 is SGHNT and CDR2 is YYREEE (reference sequence).

V usage is TRBV7-9 and J usage is TRBJ1-3; maybe TRBD1 (6 bases). Per the germline V gene, CDR1 is SEHNR and CDR2 is FQNEAQ (reference sequence). The CDR3 is 16 residues long. The V gene lost 2 bases and the J gene lost 0 bases, with 11 bases spanning the gap. The CDR3 is CASSLSAGDSGNTIYF. CDR3 nucleotide sequence: TGTGCCAGCAGCTTATCTGCAGGGGACTCTGGAAACACCATATATTTT.

This clone was found a few times. CDR3 in amino acids: CAISQGVLYTEAFF. In nucleotides, the CDR3 is TGTGCCATCAGTCAGGGTGTGTTGTACACTGAAGCTTTCTTT. The rearrangement joins TRBV10-3 to TRBJ1-1, with D tentatively TRBD1 (5 bases). Germline V gene sequence: CDR1 ENHRY, CDR2 SYGVKD. V was pared by 5 bases and J by 3 bases, with 13 bases between. The CDR3 covers 14 residues.

In this sample, this clone turned up once. The rearrangement links TRBV4-3 to TRBJ2-5; no clear D. The J call is uncertain, as TRBJ2-7 better fits the DNA end. The CDR3 sequence is 14 residues long. Germline V lookup: CDR1 LGHNA, CDR2 YSLEER. The CDR3 nucleotides are TGCGCCAGCAGCCAAGAGAGGAATACCCACGAGCAGTACTTC. As protein: CASSQERNTHEQYF.

The V and J genes are TRBV30 and TRBJ1-2; tentatively, D is TRBD1 (5 bases). Germline CDR1 reads GTSNPN; CDR2 reads SVGIG (reference sequence). The ends were cut back, 8 bases at V and 3 bases at J, with 13 bases in the middle. The CDR3 is 12 residues long. The CDR3 region is CAAQRQYYGYTF. The CDR3 DNA is TGTGCCGCCCAACGACAGTACTATGGCTACACCTTC. Full variable domain (missing parts from reference TRBV30 and TRBJ1-2): SQTIHQWPATLVQPVGSPLSLECTVEGTSNPNLYWYRQAAGRGLQLLFYSVGIGQISSEVPQNLSASRPQDRQFILSSKKLLLSDSGFYLCAAQRQYYGYTFGSGTRLTVV.

This chain connects TRBV29-1 to TRBJ1-1, with 8 positions matching TRBD1. Germline V gene data show CDR1 as SQVTM and CDR2 as ANQGSEA. With V trimmed by 1 base and J by 4 bases, 8 bases remained unmatched. This CDR3 is 15 amino acids long. This CDR3 is CSVEGAGGWSTEAFF. In DNA form, the CDR3 reads TGCAGCGTTGAAGGAGCAGGGGGCTGGAGCACTGAAGCTTTCTTT.

V usage is TRBV30 and J usage is TRBJ2-5, with 8 positions matching TRBD1. Germline loops: CDR1 GTSNPN, CDR2 SVGIG (reference sequence). The CDR3 runs to 11 residues. Trimming removed 3 bases from V and 11 bases from J; junction bases left unmatched: 5. The CDR3 region is CAWRQGVEQYF. The CDR3 DNA follows: TGTGCCTGGAGACAGGGGGTAGAGCAGTACTTC.

This clone has a single count. This specimen includes other DNA sequences encoding the same CDR3. The chain combines TRBV28 with TRBJ2-4; D unclear. The V gene's germline CDR1 is MDHEN and CDR2 SYDVKM. The CDR3 loop spans 14 amino acids. Trimming stripped 6 bases from V and 1 base from J, with 10 bases between. The CDR3 region is CASRPGGAKNIQYF. The CDR3 coding sequence is TGTGCCAGCAGGCCCGGTGGGGCCAAAAACATTCAGTACTTC.

This clone was recorded only once. The V call is TRBV29-1, the J call TRBJ1-2; 9 positions agree with TRBD1. The trim removed 3 bases at V and 8 bases at J, leaving 22 bases unmatched. This CDR3 contains 18 residues. Germline CDR1 and CDR2: SQVTM and ANQGSEA. The CDR3 nucleotides read TGCAGCGTTGAGAAGGACAGGGGACCCGACGTTGGTAGAGTCGGCTACACCTTC. Translation gives CSVEKDRGPDVGRVGYTF.

V usage is TRBV10-3 and J usage is TRBJ2-3; 15 positions agree with TRBD2. Germline V gene sequence: CDR1 ENHRY, CDR2 SYGVKD. With 3 bases clipped from V and 7 bases from J, the junction kept 8 bases outside the gene matches. This CDR3 contains 17 residues. CDR3 residues: CAISDFGTSGRRNTQYF. The CDR3 nucleotides read TGTGCCATCAGTGACTTCGGGACTAGCGGGAGGAGAAATACGCAGTATTTT.

The chain recombines TRBV30 with TRBJ2-2; TRBD1 is a possible D gene (6 bases). Germline values: CDR1 GTSNPN, CDR2 SVGIG (reference sequence). The CDR3 sequence is 12 residues long. Here the CDR3 reads CATGRNTGELFF. The CDR3 bases are TGTGCGACAGGACGGAACACCGGGGAGCTGTTTTTT.

As regards this clone: This sample also contains other DNA sequences that code for the same CDR3. This chain joins TRBV7-2 and TRBJ2-7, with 9 positions matching TRBD2. Germline V gene lookup returns CDR1 SGHTA and CDR2 FQGNSA. This CDR3 spans 15 amino acids. V was pared by 1 base and J by 2 bases, with 3 bases of the junction left unmatched. CDR3 protein: CASSLGLADTYEQYF. For the CDR3, the DNA is TGTGCCAGCAGCTTAGGACTAGCGGATACCTACGAGCAGTACTTC.

Concerning this clone: The junction departs from the called germline gene at one end, perhaps through a read error. The CDR3 DNA is TGCAGTTCTAGCGGGAGGCACGAGCAGTACTTC. Its protein is CSSSGRHEQYF. The chain recombines TRBV20-1 with TRBJ2-7; TRBD2 matches at 11 bases. This CDR3 is built from 11 residues. Germline V gene sequence: CDR1 DFQATT, CDR2 SNEGSKA (reference sequence).

The J gene is TRBJ2-1, the V gene TRBV7-2; D unresolved. CDR3 length: 16 residues. From germline, CDR1 is SGHTA and CDR2 FQGNSA. Trimming took off 0 bases at V and 3 bases at J, with 12 bases between the two ends. DNA of the CDR3: TGTGCCAGCAGCTTAGCCGGAGAGGCCCTCTACAATGAGCAGTTCTTC. Translation: CASSLAGEALYNEQFF.

The rearrangement uses TRBV5-4 and TRBJ2-7; 8 positions match TRBD2. CDR3 length equals 16 residues. Germline loops: CDR1 SGHNT, CDR2 YYREEE (reference sequence). Trimming cost V 3 bases and J 7 bases; bases outside gene matches: 15. The DNA for the CDR3 is TGTGCCAGCAGCTCCCGGGGGGGAGCGGGATTAGGGGAGCAGTACTTC. The encoded protein is CASSSRGGAGLGEQYF.

The chain combines TRBV7-2 with TRBJ2-3; D remains unclear. Trimming shortened V by 2 bases and J by 0 bases, and 12 bases separated the two germline ends. The CDR3 has 16 residues. The germline V gene has CDR1 SGHTA and CDR2 FQGNSA. CDR3 protein: CASSLLGVSSTDTQYF. The CDR3 bases are TGTGCCAGCAGCTTACTCGGAGTATCGAGCACAGATACGCAGTATTTT.

The V gene is TRBV12-2, the J gene TRBJ2-6; the tabulated D call, TRBD1, remains unverified against the DNA. TRBV12-2 is designated a pseudogene. The CDR3 consists of 18 residues. CDR3 amino acids: CASRARISTQSRANVLTF. Here the CDR3 DNA reads TGTGCAAGTCGCGCACGAATCTCCACACAAAGTCGGGCCAACGTCCTGACTTTC.

The V call is TRBV11-2, the J call TRBJ2-5, with 9 bases aligning to TRBD1. The CDR3 runs 15 residues. Germline CDR1 is SGHAT and CDR2 is FQNNGV. V lost 2 bases to trimming and J lost 4 bases; unmatched junction nucleotides: 5. The CDR3 nucleotides read TGTGCCAGCAGCTTACCCGGGACAGGGATAGAGACCCAGTACTTC. It encodes CASSLPGTGIETQYF.

The chain couples TRBV28 to TRBJ2-4, with D possibly matching TRBD2 (5 bases). Germline loops: CDR1 MDHEN, CDR2 SYDVKM. The V end lost 10 bases, the J end lost 0 bases, and 10 bases lay between the germline ends. The CDR3 covers 13 residues. The DNA for the CDR3 is TGTGCCACCAATAGCGAAGCCAAAAACATTCAGTACTTC. Residues: CATNSEAKNIQYF.